The clone carrying this T cell receptor (beta chain) was detected only once. Antigen unknown. The data stem from a study of chemoradiotherapy in HPV16-positive cancers. Study-wide context: A couple of HPV16-positive patients' cells yielded candidate HPV-specific clones and common motifs.

This CDR3 is built from 11 residues. CDR1 is DFQATT, CDR2 SNEGSKA, per germline (reference sequence). Trimming removed 2 bases from V and 3 bases from J, with 4 bases in between. Libraries were prepared by immunoSEQ multiplex PCR; TCRdb keeps only in-frame clonotypes and omits some of them. Of about 9,200 clones in the sample, around 79% were seen once. Overall study findings and caveats: Better recurrence-free survival went with HPV-responsive T-cell expansion in HPV16-positive patients. HPV-specific T cells were functionally defined from only a couple of HPV16-positive patients. Candidate HPV-specific clones and E7-related TCR motifs grew in tumor during treatment.

Here the sequenced sample was tumor tissue, taken from a patient who underwent chemoradiotherapy. The receptor comes from a human donor with HPV-associated anogenital cancer. The chain recombines TRBV20-1 with TRBJ2-5; D is uncertain. The CDR3 region has the DNA TGCAGTGCTAGACCGGAAGAGACCCAGTACTTC. It is translated as CSARPEETQYF.